This T cell receptor beta chain is drawn from a study of cytomegalovirus exposure and HLA in healthy donors. CDR1 and CDR2 (germline): SNHLY, FYNNEI. This CDR3 has 12 amino acids. V was shortened by 7 bases and J by 4 bases, with 10 bases between the two germline ends. Clones were read by immunoSEQ multiplex PCR, and TCRdb kept only the in-frame ones, dropping some. The sample lists 90,000 to 120,000 clones, under 97% seen once, with 0.67% in the top ten. This clone was observed a single time. The antigen is unknown. General study points: According to a subsequent analysis, TCR clusters from the first cohort were inclined to appear together in the roughly 120 validation repertoires. The listing of 150 or so TCR beta chains classed them as cytomegalovirus-associated.

This clonotype was sampled from a woman between 18 and 29 years old in good health and CMV-seronegative. The chain has TRBV2 and TRBJ2-5; no definite D call. Source material: PBMCs. CDR3 DNA sequence: TGTGCCAGCACCAAGAGATTAGAGACCCAGTACTTC. Protein sequence: CASTKRLETQYF.